The text below deals with one T cell receptor beta chain. Its antigen is still unknown. J lost 4 bases, V lost 5 bases, and 5 bases had no gene match. CDR1 is SGHRS, CDR2 YFSETQ, per germline. The CDR3 sequence is 15 residues long. The sample belongs to a study of OX40 agonist ivuxolimab in advanced cancers. Study-wide context: From roughly 23 to 85 years was the age range, with a mean of around 60 years, and approximately 80% were male. Study-level results: Dosing at 0.1 to 3.0 mg/kg was accompanied by clonal expansion of CD4+ and CD8+ blood T cells by week 6.

Assay: immunoSEQ multiplex PCR; the TCRdb copy retains only in-frame clones and omits some. The sample lists over 85,000 clones, around 94% occurring once. This TCR was sampled from an adult with an advanced solid tumor such as melanoma, head and neck, liver or kidney cancer. The V gene is TRBV5-1, the J gene TRBJ2-1; 11 nucleotides align to TRBD1. Sequences were derived from CD4+ or CD8+ T cells sorted from blood, sampled in a trial of the OX40 agonist ivuxolimab. CDR3: CASRRTGGYYNEQFF. Here the CDR3 DNA reads TGCGCCAGCAGAAGGACAGGGGGCTATTACAATGAGCAGTTCTTC. Full variable domain (missing parts from reference TRBV5-1 and TRBJ2-1): KAGVTQTPRYLIKTRGQQVTLSCSPISGHRSVSWYQQTPGQGLQFLFEYFSETQRNKGNFPGRFSGRQFSNSRSEMNVSTLELGDSALYLCASRRTGGYYNEQFFGPGTRLTVL.